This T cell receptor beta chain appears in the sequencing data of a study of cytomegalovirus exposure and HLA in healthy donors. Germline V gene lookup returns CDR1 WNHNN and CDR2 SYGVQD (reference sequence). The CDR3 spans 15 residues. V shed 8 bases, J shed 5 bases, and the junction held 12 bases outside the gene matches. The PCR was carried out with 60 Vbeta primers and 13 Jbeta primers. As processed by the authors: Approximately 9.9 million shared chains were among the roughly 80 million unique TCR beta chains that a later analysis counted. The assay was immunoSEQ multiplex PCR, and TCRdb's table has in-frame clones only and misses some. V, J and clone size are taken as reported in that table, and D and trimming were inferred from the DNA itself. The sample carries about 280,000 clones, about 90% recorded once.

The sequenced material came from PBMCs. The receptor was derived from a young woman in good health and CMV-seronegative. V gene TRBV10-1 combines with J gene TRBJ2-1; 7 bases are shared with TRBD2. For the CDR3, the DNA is TGCGCCAGCTCCGGGGCTAGCGGTCATGACAATGAGCAGTTCTTC. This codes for CASSGASGHDNEQFF.